These T cell receptor beta chains were read from a single sample in a study of shared clonotypes between healthy human individuals. The method was immunoSEQ multiplex PCR; TCRdb's version includes in-frame clones alone and lacks a portion of them. The table lists over 800,000 clones, around 92% of them singletons. Sequenced sample: naive CD8+ T cells sorted from blood. Source of these receptors: a man aged 25-45 years in good health. Both conserved end residues are part of each CDR3. Each record gives: CDR3 protein, CDR3 DNA, V gene, J gene, CDR3 length, D gene, clone size. A D gene is named only where the DNA matches it firmly. Expanded clones get a size class; other rows say once, few or many, or leave the size out.

CASVGGTISTDTQYF	TGTGCCAGCGTTGGTGGAACGATTTCCACAGATACGCAGTATTTT	TRBV2	TRBJ2-3	15	-	-
CASSQEPGTSSYEQYF	TGCGCCAGCAGCCAAGAGCCCGGGACGTCCTCCTACGAGCAGTACTTC	TRBV4-3	TRBJ2-7	16	-	-
CASSHSVNSYNEQFF	TGTGCCAGCAGCCACTCTGTTAATTCCTACAATGAGCAGTTCTTC	TRBV7-7	TRBJ2-1	15	-	-
CASSEGTYEQYF	TGTGCCAGCAGTGAAGGGACCTACGAGCAGTACTTC	TRBV2	TRBJ2-7	12	-	-
CSVELEQGETFF	TGCAGCGTTGAATTGGAACAGGGGGAAACTTTCTTT	TRBV29-1	TRBJ1-1	12	TRBD1	-
CASSLAPRPYEQYF	TGTGCCAGCAGTTTGGCCCCGCGTCCCTACGAGCAGTACTTC	TRBV28	TRBJ2-7	14	-	-
CASSLASGRGYEQYF	TGTGCCAGCAGCTTGGCTAGCGGGAGGGGGTACGAGCAGTACTTC	TRBV11-2	TRBJ2-7	15	TRBD2	-
CASSIGSGDGYTF	TGTGCCAGCAGCATCGGGTCGGGGGATGGCTACACCTTC	TRBV27	TRBJ1-2	13	-	-
CSVEKSGLAKNIQYF	TGCAGCGTTGAAAAGTCGGGCCTAGCCAAAAACATTCAGTACTTC	TRBV29-1	TRBJ2-4	15	-	-
CASSYPVRYYNEQFF	TGTGCCAGCAGCTATCCTGTGCGGTACTACAATGAGCAGTTCTTC	TRBV7-9	TRBJ2-1	15	-	-
CASSPHSYEQYF	TGTGCCAGCAGTCCCCACTCCTACGAGCAGTACTTC	TRBV6-6	TRBJ2-7	12	-	-
CATGGTGARDEQFF	TGTGCCACTGGGGGGACAGGGGCTAGAGATGAGCAGTTCTTC	TRBV25-1	TRBJ2-1	14	TRBD1	-
CASSAGTSPVTDTQYF	TGTGCCAGCAGTGCCGGGACTAGCCCCGTCACAGATACGCAGTATTTT	TRBV2	TRBJ2-3	16	TRBD2	-
CSVAGSYNNEQFF	TGCAGCGTTGCAGGGTCATATAACAATGAGCAGTTCTTC	TRBV29-1	TRBJ2-1	13	-	-
CASGTSGSYEQYF	TGTGCCAGCGGGACTAGCGGTAGTTACGAGCAGTACTTC	TRBV7-9	TRBJ2-7	13	TRBD2	-
CASSFGLAGVYEQFF	TGTGCCAGCAGTTTCGGACTAGCGGGGGTTTATGAGCAGTTCTTC	TRBV27	TRBJ2-1	15	TRBD2	-
CATSTWTGSEQYF	TGTGCCACCAGCACTTGGACAGGGTCCGAGCAGTACTTC	TRBV15	TRBJ2-7	13	TRBD1	once
CASPAGGSGANVLTF	TGTGCCAGTCCCGCCGGGGGGTCGGGGGCCAACGTCCTGACTTTC	TRBV5-4	TRBJ2-6	15	TRBD2	-
CASRHRPYSNQPQHF	TGTGCCAGCCGTCACCGGCCTTATAGCAATCAGCCCCAGCATTTT	TRBV6-6	TRBJ1-5	15	-	-
CASRLAGERVEQFF	TGTGCCAGCAGGTTAGCGGGAGAACGAGTTGAGCAGTTCTTC	TRBV11-3	TRBJ2-1	14	TRBD2	-
CSVLGEYYGYTF	TGCAGCGTCCTCGGGGAATACTATGGCTACACCTTC	TRBV29-1	TRBJ1-2	12	-	-
CASSLYATSGHSYEQYF	TGTGCCAGCAGCTTATATGCGACTAGCGGCCACTCCTACGAGCAGTACTTC	TRBV7-9	TRBJ2-7	17	TRBD2	-
CASSPKPPRLGAADTQYF	TGTGCCAGCAGTCCTAAACCACCGAGACTGGGGGCGGCAGATACGCAGTATTTT	TRBV27	TRBJ2-3	18	-	-